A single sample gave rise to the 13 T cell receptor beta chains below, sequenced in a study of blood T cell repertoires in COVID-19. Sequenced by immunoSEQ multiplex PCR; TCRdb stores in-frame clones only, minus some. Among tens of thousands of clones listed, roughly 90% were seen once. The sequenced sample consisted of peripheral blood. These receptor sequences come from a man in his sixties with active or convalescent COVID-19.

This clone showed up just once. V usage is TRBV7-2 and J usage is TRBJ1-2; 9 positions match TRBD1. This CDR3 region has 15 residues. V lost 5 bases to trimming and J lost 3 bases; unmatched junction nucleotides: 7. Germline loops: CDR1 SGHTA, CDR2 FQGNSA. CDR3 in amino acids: CASSPPGTGHYGYTF. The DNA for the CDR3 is TGTGCCAGCAGCCCCCCCGGGACAGGGCACTATGGCTACACCTTC.

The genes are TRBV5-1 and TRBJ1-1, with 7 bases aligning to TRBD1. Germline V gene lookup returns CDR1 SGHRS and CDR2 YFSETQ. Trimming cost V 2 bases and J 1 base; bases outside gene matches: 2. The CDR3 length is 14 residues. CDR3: CASSFRQGNTEAFF. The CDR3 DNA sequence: TGCGCCAGCAGCTTTAGACAGGGGAACACTGAAGCTTTCTTT.

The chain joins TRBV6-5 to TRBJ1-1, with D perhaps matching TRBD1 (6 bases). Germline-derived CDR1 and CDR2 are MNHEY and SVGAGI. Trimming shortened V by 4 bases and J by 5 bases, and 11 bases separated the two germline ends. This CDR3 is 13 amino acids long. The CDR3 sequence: CASSLGGPTEAFF. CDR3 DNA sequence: TGTGCCAGCAGTTTAGGGGGTCCTACTGAAGCTTTCTTT.

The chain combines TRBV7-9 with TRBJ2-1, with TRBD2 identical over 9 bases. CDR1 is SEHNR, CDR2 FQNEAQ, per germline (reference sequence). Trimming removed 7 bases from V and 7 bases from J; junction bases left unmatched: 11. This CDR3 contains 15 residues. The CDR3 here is CASITGASGTNEQFF. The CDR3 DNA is TGTGCCAGCATTACGGGGGCTAGCGGGACGAATGAGCAGTTCTTC.

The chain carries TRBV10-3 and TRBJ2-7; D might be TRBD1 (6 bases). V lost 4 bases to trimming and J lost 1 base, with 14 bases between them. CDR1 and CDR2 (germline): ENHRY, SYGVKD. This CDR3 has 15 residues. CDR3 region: CAISASGTGSYEQYF. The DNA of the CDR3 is TGTGCCATCAGTGCTAGTGGTACAGGGTCCTACGAGCAGTACTTC.

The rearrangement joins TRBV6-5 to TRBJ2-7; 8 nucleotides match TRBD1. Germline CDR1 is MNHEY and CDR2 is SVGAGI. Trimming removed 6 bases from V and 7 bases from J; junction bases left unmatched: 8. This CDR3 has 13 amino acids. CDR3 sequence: CASRLGQGWEQYF. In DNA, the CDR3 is TGTGCCAGCAGGCTCGGACAGGGTTGGGAGCAGTACTTC.

CDR3 DNA: TGTGCCAGCAGCCCCGGGACAGGGCCCTACAATGAGCAGTTCTTC. Its translation is CASSPGTGPYNEQFF. V and J are TRBV3-1 (or the pseudogene TRBV3-2) and TRBJ2-1, with 9 positions matching TRBD1. From germline, CDR1 is LGHDT and CDR2 YNNKEL (reference sequence). Losses at the gene ends were 4 bases for V and 2 bases for J; bases not matched to a gene: 3. CDR3 size: 15 residues.

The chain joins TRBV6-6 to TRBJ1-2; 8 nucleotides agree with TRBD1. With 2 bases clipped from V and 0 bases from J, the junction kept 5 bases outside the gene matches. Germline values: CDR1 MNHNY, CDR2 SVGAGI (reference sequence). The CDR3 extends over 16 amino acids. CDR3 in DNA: TGTGCCAGCAGTTACCCAAGGGACAGGTCTAACTATGGCTACACCTTC. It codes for CASSYPRDRSNYGYTF.

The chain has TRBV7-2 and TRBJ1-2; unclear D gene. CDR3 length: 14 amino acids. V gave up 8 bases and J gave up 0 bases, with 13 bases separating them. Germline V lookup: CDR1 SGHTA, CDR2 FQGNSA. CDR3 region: CASYIPGSNYGYTF. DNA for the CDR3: TGTGCCAGCTATATCCCGGGGTCTAACTATGGCTACACCTTC. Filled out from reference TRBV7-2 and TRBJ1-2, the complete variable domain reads GAGVSQSPSNKVTEKGKDVELRCDPISGHTALYWYRQSLGQGLEFLIYFQGNSAPDKSGLPSDRFSAERTGGSVSTLTIQRTQQEDSAVYLCASYIPGSNYGYTFGSGTRLTVV.

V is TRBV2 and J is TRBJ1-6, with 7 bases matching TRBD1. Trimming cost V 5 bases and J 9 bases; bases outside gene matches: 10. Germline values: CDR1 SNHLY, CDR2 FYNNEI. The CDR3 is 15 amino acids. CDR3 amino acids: CASSSTQGRISPLHF. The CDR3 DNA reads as TGTGCCAGCAGTTCTACACAGGGGAGGATTTCACCCCTCCACTTT.

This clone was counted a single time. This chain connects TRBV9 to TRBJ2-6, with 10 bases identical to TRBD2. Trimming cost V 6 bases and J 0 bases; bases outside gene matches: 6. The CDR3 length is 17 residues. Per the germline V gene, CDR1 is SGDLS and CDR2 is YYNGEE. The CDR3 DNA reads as TGTGCCAGCACCCAGTCTAGCGGGGGCTCTGGGGCCAACGTCCTGACTTTC. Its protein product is CASTQSSGGSGANVLTF. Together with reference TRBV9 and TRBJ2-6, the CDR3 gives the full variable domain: DSGVTQTPKHLITATGQRVTLRCSPRSGDLSVYWYQQSLDQGLQFLIQYYNGEERAKGNILERFSAQQFPDLHSELNLSSLELGDSALYFCASTQSSGGSGANVLTFGAGSRLTVL.

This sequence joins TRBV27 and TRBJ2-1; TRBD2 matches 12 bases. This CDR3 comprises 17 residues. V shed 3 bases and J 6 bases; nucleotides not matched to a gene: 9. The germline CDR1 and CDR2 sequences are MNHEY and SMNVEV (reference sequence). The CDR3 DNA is TGTGCCAGCAGTTTCCCGAGGACTAGCGGGGTGACCAATGAGCAGTTCTTC. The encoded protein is CASSFPRTSGVTNEQFF.

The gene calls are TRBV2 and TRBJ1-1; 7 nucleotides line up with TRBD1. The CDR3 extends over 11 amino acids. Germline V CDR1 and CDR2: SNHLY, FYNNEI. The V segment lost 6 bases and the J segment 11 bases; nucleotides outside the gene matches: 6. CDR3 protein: CASRDRTGAFF. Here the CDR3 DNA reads TGTGCCAGCAGGGATAGGACAGGTGCTTTCTTT.